A single TCR beta chain is shown here with its context. Its target is unknown. This record belongs to a study of T cell responses to AZD1222 COVID-19 vaccine. Findings and caveats of the study: As reported, nearly half of all spike-specific TCRs target variant regions that are unmutated. The study found vaccine-associated CD4 TCRs spanning spike, dominant at 160-218 and 743-854.

The table came from immunoSEQ multiplex PCR; TCRdb's copy has only in-frame clones and leaves some out. The sample has 150,000 to 200,000 clones, about 88% seen once. Germline V gene lookup returns CDR1 LNHDA and CDR2 SQIVND (reference sequence). The length of the CDR3 is 15 residues. With 3 bases clipped from V and 6 bases from J, the junction kept 8 bases outside the gene matches. The sequence was collected from an adult in good health. This rearrangement joins TRBV19 to TRBJ1-2; 9 nucleotides agree with TRBD1. Sequenced material: peripheral blood, taken on day 0 of AZD1222 vaccination. Written as DNA, the CDR3 is TGTGCCAGTAGTATCAAGGGACAGGGTGTAAATGGCTACACCTTC. It encodes CASSIKGQGVNGYTF.